This record covers a single T cell receptor beta chain. The antigen it recognizes is unknown. Base qualities are not provided; no much larger clone lies one nucleotide away. Per the germline V gene (reference sequence), LNHDA is the CDR1 and SQIVND is the CDR2. The CDR3 runs 15 residues from the cysteine to the phenylalanine. The sequence is cut down to CDR3 DNA, 45 bases in frame from base 1. Trimming removed 5 bases from V and 7 bases from J, leaving 20 bases between the germline ends. At diagnosis, tumor, uninvolved tumor-adjacent lung and peripheral blood were collected and then preserved as a mix of FFPE and fresh-frozen material. For TCR repertoire profiling, blood samples were analyzed in the form of peripheral blood mononuclear cells. The data were taken from a study of T cells in localized non-small cell lung cancer (dated by TCRdb to about 2020). For the study in its entirety: Comparing tumors with uninvolved tumor-adjacent lungs, the study looked at the T cell repertoires of 236 patients with early-stage NSCLC. The cohort consisted of roughly 240 treatment-naive NSCLC patients whose localized lung tumors had been resected. The mean age of the NSCLC patients was about 64 years, with fewer than 150 men and 95 to 110 women.

What the work shows at the level of the full study, not this receptor alone: Uninvolved tumor-adjacent lung showed the highest T cell clonality, higher than tumor, which suggests more focused antigenic responses in the adjacent lung. A median of 57 of the top 100 tumor clones were detected in paired uninvolved adjacent lung, and around 27 of these tumor clones were also found among the top 100 clones of the paired uninvolved adjacent lung. Because multi-region tumor sequencing was not done, intratumor heterogeneity could not be ruled out. Because the study design was exploratory, TCR variables were selected using unadjusted p-values without false-discovery rate correction. Higher blood T cell density associated with longer overall survival, while higher adjacent-lung clonality associated with shorter survival.

The immunoSEQ Assay was used to sequence TCR beta CDR3 regions from DNA. The paper's processing steps were these. T cell density was computed as TCR beta template counts normalized to usable DNA estimated by amplifying housekeeping genes. Richness was estimated using the preseqR package, with extrapolation to 400,000 templates for PBMC samples and to 120,000 templates for tissue samples. Clonality was calculated as one minus Pielou's evenness. Differential abundance testing on productive amino-acid clonotypes, with a minimum total count of 5 and an alpha of 0.1, was used to identify tissue-enriched TCRs. The Jaccard Index and the Morisita Overlap Index were used to quantify repertoire overlap between compartments. GLIPH clustered TCR beta CDR3s with public tetramer-defined viral CDR3s; viral motifs required at least three viral sequences plus V-gene enrichment. The table comes from immuneACCESS by way of TCRdb, which keeps in-frame sequences with V and J called. Part of the clones is missing from these tables; in studies checked, under half for an unresolved V gene and the rest for unknown reasons. V and J calls and clone size follow that table, whereas D and trimming were derived from the DNA. The sample data list fewer than 30,000 clones, and 80% to 95% of these were observed just once. The ten largest make up around 1% of the sample.

This sequence originates from a woman aged 40 to 75 with stage I lung adenocarcinoma. The V and J genes are TRBV19 and TRBJ1-2, with the identity of the D gene unclear. The sequencing used peripheral blood, collected before any cancer treatment. The CDR3 reads as follows: CASSFRGEIFRGYTF. The nucleotide sequence reads TGTGCCAGTAGTTTCCGGGGTGAGATCTTTCGTGGCTACACCTTC. Outside the CDR3, residues come from the reference TRBV19 and TRBJ1-2 proteins, so the full variable domain is: DGGITQSPKYLFRKEGQNVTLSCEQNLNHDAMYWYRQDPGQGLRLIYYSQIVNDFQKGDIAEGYSVSREKKESFPLTVTSAQKNPTAFYLCASSFRGEIFRGYTFGSGTRLTVV.